This T cell receptor beta chain was recovered during a study of identical twins. Germline V CDR1 and CDR2: DFQATT, SNEGSKA (reference sequence). Losses at the gene ends were 5 bases for V and 0 bases for J; bases not matched to a gene: 8. The CDR3 runs to 18 residues. With respect to this clonotype: Its antigen is currently unknown.

The study's findings and limits: Findings came from cross-sectional statistics, without long-term follow-up of donors. Diverse VJ usage suggested most zero-insertion clonotypes were not invariant T cells. There was an excess of low generation probability in the out-of-frame alpha sequences that twins shared.

TCRdb fed the 5' RACE reads into MiXCR, producing one record per CDR3 protein. This table holds around 530,000 distinct CDR3 sequences, roughly 15% found once. These same records also appear under a second study, on yellow fever vaccine responses in identical twins.

V and J are TRBV20-1 and TRBJ2-1, with 15 bases that match TRBD2. The sequenced material came from CD4+ T cells sorted from blood. This TCR came from a young woman in good health. CDR3 loop: CSAPGLAGGRSSYNEQFF. CDR3 nucleotides: TGCAGTGCTCCGGGACTAGCGGGGGGCAGGAGCTCCTACAATGAGCAGTTCTTC.